The following is a T cell receptor beta chain sequence with its context. Its antigen is unidentified. Produced via immunoSEQ multiplex PCR; TCRdb's table is partial and in-frame only. Seen here are roughly 44,000 clones, less than 85% observed once, and the top ten hold around 10%. Participants had chemo-refractory metastatic non-small-cell lung cancer and were treated with focal radiation plus ipilimumab CTLA-4 blockade. This entry comes from a study of radiotherapy plus CTLA-4 blockade in lung cancer. Study-level information: An objective response was seen in about a sixth of patients, and disease control in around 33%.

The study, taken as a whole, reports: Together with interferon-beta, which increased in serum after radiation, early dynamic changes in blood T cell clones were reportedly the best predictors of response. After radiotherapy and ipilimumab, tumor-derived clones expanded in peripheral blood.

The CDR3 is made up of 15 amino acids. Germline V lookup: CDR1 ENHRY, CDR2 SYGVKD. The V end lost 3 bases, the J end lost 4 bases, and 14 bases lay between the germline ends. The specimen comprised peripheral blood, sampled from a patient treated with radiotherapy plus ipilimumab. The TCR originated in a human donor with non-small cell lung cancer who had stable disease on radiotherapy plus ipilimumab. V is TRBV10-3 and J is TRBJ2-3; D is ambiguous. As DNA, the CDR3 is TGTGCCATCAGTGATACGTTTTACACGGCAGATACGCAGTATTTT. It specifies CAISDTFYTADTQYF.